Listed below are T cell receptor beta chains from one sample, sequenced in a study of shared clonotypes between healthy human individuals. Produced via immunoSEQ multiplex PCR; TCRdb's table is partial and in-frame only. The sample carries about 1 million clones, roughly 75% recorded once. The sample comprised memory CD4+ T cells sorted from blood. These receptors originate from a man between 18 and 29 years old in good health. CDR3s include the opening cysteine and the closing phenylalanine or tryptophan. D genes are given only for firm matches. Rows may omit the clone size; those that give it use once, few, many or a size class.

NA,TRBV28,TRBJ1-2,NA,TGTGCCAGCAGGACCCGGGACATCTATGGCTACACCTTC,CASRTRDIYGYTF
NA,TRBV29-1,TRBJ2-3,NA,TGCAGCGTTAGGAGGGGGCTTCAGGGTACGCAGTATTTT,CSVRRGLQGTQYF
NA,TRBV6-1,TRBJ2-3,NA,TGTGCCAGCACCGAGGGGTTCGCAGATACGCAGTATTTT,CASTEGFADTQYF
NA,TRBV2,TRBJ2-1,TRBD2,TGTGCCAGCAGAGGAAGCGGGAGGCTCAAGGGTGAGCAGTTCTTC,CASRGSGRLKGEQFF
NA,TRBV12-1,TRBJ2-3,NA,TGTGCCGGACCGACCGTAGATATGGGGATGATGGATACGCAGTATTTT,CAGPTVDMGMMDTQYF
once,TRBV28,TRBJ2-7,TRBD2,TGTGCCAGCAGTTCCCCCATAGCGGGGGACTCCTACGAGCAGTACTTC,CASSSPIAGDSYEQYF
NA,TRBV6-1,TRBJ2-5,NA,TGTGCCAGCAGTGTTCAGGGGCGGGAGACCCAGTACTTC,CASSVQGRETQYF
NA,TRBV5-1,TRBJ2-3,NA,TGCGCCAGCCTAGCAAGGGGTTTTAGCACAGATACGCAGTATTTT,CASLARGFSTDTQYF
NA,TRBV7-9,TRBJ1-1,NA,TGTGCCAGCAGCCTGAGCGGGGGGGACACTGAAGCTTTCTTT,CASSLSGGDTEAFF
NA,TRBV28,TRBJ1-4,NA,TGTGCCAGCAGCTACGGTGGGGCAACTAATGAAAAACTGTTTTTT,CASSYGGATNEKLFF
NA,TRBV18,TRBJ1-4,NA,TGTGCCAGCTCACCTAATATTGACAGCGAACTGTTTTTT,CASSPNIDSELFF
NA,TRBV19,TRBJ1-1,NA,TGTGCCAGTAGTATAGATTCGGGTCCCCGGAGGGAAGCTTTCTTT,CASSIDSGPRREAFF
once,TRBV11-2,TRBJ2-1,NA,TGTGCCAGCAGCTTGGGAATAGGGCAGTTCTTC,CASSLGIGQFF
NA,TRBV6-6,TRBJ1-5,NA,TGTGCCAGCAGTCCACGTGGCCAGCCCCAGCATTTT,CASSPRGQPQHF
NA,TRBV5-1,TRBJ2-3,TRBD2,TGCGCCAGCAGCTTACCTAGCGGGGAAAGCACAGATACGCAGTATTTT,CASSLPSGESTDTQYF
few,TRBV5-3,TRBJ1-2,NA,TGTGCCACCGACCCGGGCGATCAAGTCTACACCTTC,CATDPGDQVYTF
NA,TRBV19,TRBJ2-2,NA,TGTGCCAGTAGTGAGGGGCCCAGCACCGGGGAGCTGTTTTTT,CASSEGPSTGELFF
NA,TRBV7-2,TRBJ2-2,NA,TGTGCCAGCAGCCCCGACAGGTGGAACACCGGGGAGCTGTTTTTT,CASSPDRWNTGELFF
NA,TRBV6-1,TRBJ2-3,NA,TGTGCCAGCAGTTTGGTGGGCACAGATACGCAGTATTTT,CASSLVGTDTQYF
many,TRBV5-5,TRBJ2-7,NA,TGTGCCAGCAGCTGGGACTTCTACGAGCAGTACTTC,CASSWDFYEQYF
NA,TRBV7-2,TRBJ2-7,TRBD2,TGTGCCAGCAGAGTCCTAGCGGATCGGTCCTACGAGCAGTACTTC,CASRVLADRSYEQYF
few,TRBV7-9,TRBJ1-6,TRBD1,TGTGCCAGCAGCGGCCGACAGGGGAGCAATTCACCCCTCCACTTT,CASSGRQGSNSPLHF
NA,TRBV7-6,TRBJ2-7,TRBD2,TGTGCCAGCAGCCCCGATGGCGGGGGCGAGCAGTACTTC,CASSPDGGGEQYF
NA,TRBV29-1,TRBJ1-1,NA,TGCAGCGTTGAAGGAAATTGGGGCACTGAAGCTTTCTTT,CSVEGNWGTEAFF
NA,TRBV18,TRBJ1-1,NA,TGTGCCAGCTCACCACAGGAACGGATGAACACTGAAGCTTTCTTT,CASSPQERMNTEAFF
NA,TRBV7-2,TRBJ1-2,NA,TGTGCCAGCAGCTTAGTAGGGCCAGGGGACTATGGCTACACCTTC,CASSLVGPGDYGYTF
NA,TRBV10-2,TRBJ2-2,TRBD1,TGCGCCAGCAGTGAGTCTGACAGGGGTTACGGCGGGGAGCTGTTTTTT,CASSESDRGYGGELFF
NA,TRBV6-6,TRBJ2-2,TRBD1,TGTGCCAGCAGTTACTCACGGACAGGGGGTACCGGGGAGCTGTTTTTT,CASSYSRTGGTGELFF
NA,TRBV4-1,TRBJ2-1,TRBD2,TGCGCCAGCAGCCAACCGGGGGGGACCAATGAGCAGTTCTTC,CASSQPGGTNEQFF
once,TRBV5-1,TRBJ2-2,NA,TGCGCCAGCAGCTGGCCCAGGGCTTCGAACACCGGGGAGCTGTTTTTT,CASSWPRASNTGELFF
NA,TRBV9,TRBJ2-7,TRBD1,TGTGCCAGCAGCCGTCCGGGACAGAGCTACGAGCAGTACTTC,CASSRPGQSYEQYF
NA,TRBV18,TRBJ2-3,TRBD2,TGTGCCAGCTCACCAGTGCTAGCGGGAGAGAATACGCAGTATTTT,CASSPVLAGENTQYF
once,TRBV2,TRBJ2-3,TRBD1,TGTGCCAGCAGTGTAGGGACAGGCAGCACAGATACGCAGTATTTT,CASSVGTGSTDTQYF
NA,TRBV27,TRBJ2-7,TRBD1,TGTGCCAGCAGGCGACAGGGGGCCCACGAGCAGTACTTC,CASRRQGAHEQYF
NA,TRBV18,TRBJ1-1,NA,TGTGCCAGCTCACGAACCGGGACCGAAGGAGCTGAAGCTTTCTTT,CASSRTGTEGAEAFF
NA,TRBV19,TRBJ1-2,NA,TGTGCCAGTAGTATAGCCCCGGACCCACCCGCTAACTATGGCTACACCTTC,CASSIAPDPPANYGYTF
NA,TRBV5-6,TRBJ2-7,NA,TGTGCCAGCAGCTGGGATAATGGGCACTTC,CASSWDNGHF
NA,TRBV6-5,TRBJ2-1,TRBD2,TGTGCCAGCACAAAGGGACTAGCGCATTACAATGAGCAGTTCTTC,CASTKGLAHYNEQFF
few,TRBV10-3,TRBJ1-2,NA,TGTGCCATCAACCCCGACGGTTCGTATGGCTACACCTTC,CAINPDGSYGYTF
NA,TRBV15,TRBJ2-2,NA,TGTGCCACCAGCAGAGAAGATAAATCAGGGGTGAACACCGGGGAGCTGTTTTTT,CATSREDKSGVNTGELFF
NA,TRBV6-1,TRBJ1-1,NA,TGTGCCAGCAGTGCTTCTAGGGGGGAGACTGAAGCTTTCTTT,CASSASRGETEAFF
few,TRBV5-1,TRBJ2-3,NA,TGCGCCAGCAGCCCCGGGACCCATTCTAGCACAGATACGCAGTATTTT,CASSPGTHSSTDTQYF
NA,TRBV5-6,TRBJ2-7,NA,TGTGCCAGCAGCTTGGCCCGCTTGAGCGACGAGCAGTACTTC,CASSLARLSDEQYF
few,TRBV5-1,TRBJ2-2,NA,TGCGCCAGCAAGAAGGCAGAGTCCACCGGGGAGCTGTTTTTT,CASKKAESTGELFF
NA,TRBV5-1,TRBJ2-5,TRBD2,TGCGCCAGCAGCTTGGGGGTGGGAGGGCCCGAAGAGACCCAGTACTTC,CASSLGVGGPEETQYF
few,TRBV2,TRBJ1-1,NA,TGTGCCAGCAGGAAACAGGGGAACACTGAAGCTTTCTTT,CASRKQGNTEAFF
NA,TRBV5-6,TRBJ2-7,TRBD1,TGTGCCAGCAGCTTCATCGACAGGGGTGGAAGCTACGAGCAGTACTTC,CASSFIDRGGSYEQYF
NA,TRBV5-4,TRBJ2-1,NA,TGTGCCAGCAGCTTGATGGGGACCGCAAACCGATACAATGAGCAGTTCTTC,CASSLMGTANRYNEQFF
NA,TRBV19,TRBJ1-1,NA,TGTGCCAGTAGTATTTCAGGTGGCCGGACTGAAGCTTTCTTT,CASSISGGRTEAFF
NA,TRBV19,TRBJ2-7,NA,TGTGCCAGTAGTATGGGAAGCGTCCCCTACGAGCAGTACTTC,CASSMGSVPYEQYF
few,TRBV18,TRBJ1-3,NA,TGTGCCAGCTCACCACTCGAAGGAAACACCATATATTTT,CASSPLEGNTIYF
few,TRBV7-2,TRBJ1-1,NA,TGTGCCAGCAGCTTATCAGACAGCCCTAACACTGAAGCTTTCTTT,CASSLSDSPNTEAFF
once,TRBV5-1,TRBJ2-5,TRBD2,TGCGCCAGCAGCTTGGCCGGAGCTAGCGGTGGGGAGACCCAGTACTTC,CASSLAGASGGETQYF
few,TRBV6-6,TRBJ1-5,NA,TGTGCCAGCAGGCCAGGGAATAATCAGCCCCAGCATTTT,CASRPGNNQPQHF